This T cell receptor beta chain emerged from a study of T cell responses to AZD1222 COVID-19 vaccine (dated by TCRdb to the early 2020s). Regarding the research as a whole: A total of 230 to 250 trial participants underwent TCR sequencing, of whom approximately 200 had received two doses of AZD1222 and about 26 had received two doses of the MenACWY control vaccine. Trial participants were enrolled by age into subgroups of 18-55, 56-69 and 70-plus years, and roughly 150, 30 and 60 TCR-sequenced participants, respectively, were included in these subgroups. Findings and caveats that apply to the study as a whole: The 56-69-year group was small, and its depth increase did not reach significance, likely because of low power. Reportedly, almost half of the unique spike-specific TCRs recognized epitopes lying outside the regions that are mutated in the B.1.351 and B.1.1.7 variants. Because no day 14 peak-response samples were available, repertoires were characterized only after the peak T cell response. Conclusions about previously exposed vaccinees are limited, since just six AZD1222 recipients were seropositive for SARS-CoV-2 at baseline. Participants were mostly white British and included more females than males, and it was suggested by the authors that clonal diversity may have been underestimated. After two AZD1222 doses, spike-specific TCR breadth and depth were significantly higher than at day 0 and than in MenACWY recipients. Vaccine-associated CD4 TCRs spanned the whole spike protein, with dominant responses in regions 160-218 and 743-854.

Per the germline V gene, SGHNT is the CDR1 and YENEEA is the CDR2. The CDR3 starts with the cysteine, ends with the phenylalanine, and has 16 residues. The kept DNA is CDR3 alone, 48 bases in frame from the first base. Cut back by 1 base and 5 bases, the V and J ends lie 17 bases apart. The CDR3 regions of human TCRbeta chains were analyzed by immunosequencing. The original pipeline was this. Repertoire TCRs were matched against a reference library of SARS-CoV-2-specific TCRs generated with the MIRA antigen-specificity platform. Breadth was defined as the fraction of unique TCRs that were SARS-CoV-2-associated, and depth was defined as the fraction of total T cells that were SARS-CoV-2-associated. Using the MIRA data, each spike-specific TCR was assigned both to the spike region to which the TCR was reactive and to a CD4 or CD8 class. Log10-transformed breadth and depth values were compared by one-way ANOVA with Sidak's multiple comparisons tests. This immuneACCESS table, as held by TCRdb, lists in-frame sequences with V and J called but not all clones. Of the missing ones, under half trace to an unresolved V gene in checked studies; the others have no known cause. The V and J calls and clone size are taken from that table; D and trimming were inferred from the DNA. The table for this sample lists 120,000 or so clones; roughly 82% of them were counted only once. Together, the top ten hold over 25% of the sample.

This clone was seen more than once but under ten times. Its antigen remains undetermined. There are no base qualities to consult, and no much larger clone falls within one base. Per the publication, the time point label means: about 28 days (+/-7) after the second vaccine dose. AZD1222 recipients whose second dose came at about 4 weeks and those whose second dose came at about 12 weeks were combined into one group, since spike-specific TCR depth and breadth did not differ between the two schedules. Vaccinee samples came from UK trials COV001 and COV002, including a single-blind randomized controlled phase 2/3 trial of AZD1222 (ChAdOx1 nCoV-19) in healthy adults. For TCRbeta chain sequencing, PBMC samples were collected from trial participants at day 0 and at day 28 after the second dose.

The origin of this receptor is an adult who received the AZD1222 COVID-19 vaccine. The sample here was peripheral blood, taken 28 days after the second AZD1222 dose. The rearranged chain carries TRBV11-3 and TRBJ2-5; a tentative D match to TRBD2 spans 5 bases. Here the CDR3 is given as CASSLGGVRTGETQYF. The DNA is as follows: TGTGCCAGCAGCTTAGGAGGTGTCAGGACGGGGGAGACCCAGTACTTC. This CDR3, with the reference TRBV11-3 and TRBJ2-5 proteins standing in past its ends, gives the full variable domain EAGVVQSPRYKIIEKKQPVAFWCNPISGHNTLYWYLQNLGQGPELLIRYENEEAVDDSQLPKDRFSAERLKGVDSTLKIQPAELGDSAVYLCASSLGGVRTGETQYFGPGTRLLVL.